The clone carrying this T cell receptor beta chain was detected only once. What it binds is not known. The sample originates from a study of T cell responses to AZD1222 COVID-19 vaccine. TCRdb keeps only in-frame clones here, not all; method: immunoSEQ multiplex PCR. Among 150,000 to 200,000 clones listed, approximately 93% were seen once. Notes on the study in general: After the peak T cell response, and only then, were repertoires sampled. Baseline seropositivity occurred in only a handful of AZD1222 recipients. Spike-spanning, vaccine-associated CD4 TCRs were dominant at 160-218 and 743-854. An increase in Spike-specific TCR breadth and depth was observed after two AZD1222 doses.

The starting material was peripheral blood, obtained on day 0 of AZD1222 vaccination. This receptor was identified in an adult in good health.

This chain's CDR3 is CASSQVPSGTALYGYTF. In nucleotides, the CDR3 is TGCGCCAGCAGCCAAGTCCCCTCCGGGACGGCCCTCTATGGCTACACCTTC. The chain recombines TRBV4-1 with TRBJ1-2, with D possibly being TRBD1 (5 bases). This CDR3 spans 17 amino acids. CDR1 is MGHRA, CDR2 YSYEKL, per germline. V was trimmed by 1 base and J by 4 bases, leaving 19 bases between them.